The 22 T cell receptor beta chains presented below share a single source sample, sequenced in a study of OX40 agonist ivuxolimab in advanced cancers. Clones were sequenced by immunoSEQ multiplex PCR, and TCRdb holds only the in-frame ones, with some missing. The sample has 75,000 to 85,000 clones; 87% are singletons. The material sequenced was CD4+ or CD8+ T cells sorted from blood, taken in a trial of the OX40 agonist ivuxolimab. The source of these receptors is an adult with an advanced solid tumor such as melanoma, head and neck, liver or kidney cancer.

V usage is TRBV7-7 and J usage is TRBJ2-5; no firm D call. Trimming shortened V by 5 bases and J by 5 bases, and 12 bases separated the two germline ends. Germline CDR1 reads SSHAT; CDR2 reads FNYEAQ (reference sequence). The CDR3 extends over 13 amino acids. The CDR3 DNA reads TGTGCCAGCAGCCCGGGCTTGGGGGAGACCCAGTACTTC. It is translated as CASSPGLGETQYF.

A remark on this clone: One end of the junction does not line up with germline, which may come from a read error. This chain links TRBV5-1 with TRBJ2-1, with D maybe TRBD2 (5 bases). This CDR3 spans 14 amino acids. Germline values: CDR1 SGHRS, CDR2 YFSETQ. DNA of the CDR3: TGCGCCTGCAGAGGTAGCGAGACTAACAATGAGCAGTTCTTC. This encodes CACRGSETNNEQFF. Supplemented by reference TRBV5-1 and TRBJ2-1, the full variable domain reads KAGVTQTPRYLIKTRGQQVTLSCSPISGHRSVSWYQQTPGQGLQFLFEYFSETQRNKGNFPGRFSGRQFSNSRSEMNVSTLELGDSALYLCACRGSETNNEQFFGPGTRLTVL.

The V and J genes are TRBV28 and TRBJ1-4; maybe TRBD1 (6 bases). The CDR3 consists of 13 residues. Germline V lookup: CDR1 MDHEN, CDR2 SYDVKM. Trimming took off 6 bases at V and 5 bases at J, with 10 bases between the two ends. CDR3 coding DNA: TGTGCCAGCAGCAGGGGAGACAATGAAAAACTGTTTTTT. The encoded protein is CASSRGDNEKLFF.

In its sample, this clone was seen once. This chain uses TRBV18 with TRBJ1-5; no clear D gene. The germline V gene has CDR1 KGHSH and CDR2 LQKENI. CDR3 length: 16 amino acids. V was pared by 6 bases and J by 2 bases, with 17 bases between. The CDR3 reads CASSPNTAHRNQPQHF. CDR3 DNA sequence: TGTGCCAGCTCCCCCAATACGGCACACCGCAATCAGCCCCAGCATTTT.

V gene TRBV6-6 combines with J gene TRBJ1-4; D is unclear. CDR1 and CDR2 from the germline V gene are MNHNY and SVGAGI (reference sequence). V was cut by 6 bases and J by 5 bases, with 13 bases left in between. CDR3 size: 14 residues. The CDR3 nucleotides are TGTGCCAGCAGCTCACGAGATATAAATGAAAAACTGTTTTTT. Amino acids: CASSSRDINEKLFF.

The chain recombines TRBV11-3 with TRBJ2-2, with D perhaps matching TRBD1 (5 bases). Trimming took off 1 base at V and 0 bases at J, with 12 bases between the two ends. Germline V lookup: CDR1 SGHNT, CDR2 YENEEA. There are 17 residues in the CDR3. The CDR3 here is CASSLGSGKPNTGELFF. CDR3 DNA: TGTGCCAGCAGCTTAGGTTCAGGGAAACCGAACACCGGGGAGCTGTTTTTT.

The table lists this clone with a few counts. This chain joins TRBV7-3 and TRBJ1-1, with D maybe TRBD1 (6 bases). The CDR3 has 13 amino acids. The V end lost 5 bases, the J end lost 7 bases, and 14 bases lay between the germline ends. CDR1 is SGHTA and CDR2 is FQGTGA in the germline V gene. CDR3 coding DNA: TGTGCCAGCAGCCCGGGACATCAGAGTGAAGCTTTCTTT. This codes for CASSPGHQSEAFF. Full variable domain (outside the CDR3, taken from reference TRBV7-3 and TRBJ1-1): GAGVSQTPSNKVTEKGKYVELRCDPISGHTALYWYRQSLGQGPEFLIYFQGTGAADDSGLPNDRFFAVRPEGSVSTLKIQRTERGDSAVYLCASSPGHQSEAFFGQGTRLTVV.

J is TRBJ1-5 and V is TRBV4-1; no clear D gene. Trimming cost V 2 bases and J 2 bases, with 22 bases left between them. Looked up from germline, CDR1 is MGHRA and CDR2 is YSYEKL. The CDR3 is made up of 19 amino acids. The CDR3 sequence: CASSQTALATSWGNQPQHF. The CDR3 nucleotides are TGCGCCAGCAGCCAAACTGCCCTGGCTACCTCCTGGGGCAATCAGCCCCAGCATTTT.

The chain uses TRBV5-4 and TRBJ2-5; tentative D call: TRBD1 (5 bases). The CDR3 runs to 13 residues. V was shortened by 2 bases and J by 5 bases, with 10 bases between the two germline ends. CDR1 is SGHNT, CDR2 YYREEE, per germline (reference sequence). CDR3 sequence: CASSLENRETQYF. In nucleotides, the CDR3 is TGTGCCAGCAGCTTAGAAAACAGGGAGACCCAGTACTTC.

This chain uses TRBV4-1 with TRBJ2-7; no clear D gene. Germline V CDR1 and CDR2: MGHRA, YSYEKL. With 0 bases removed from V and 2 bases from J, the gap between germline ends came to 8 bases. This CDR3 spans 14 amino acids. CDR3: CASSQDYGTYEQYF. CDR3 nucleotides: TGCGCCAGCAGCCAAGATTATGGGACCTACGAGCAGTACTTC.

V usage is TRBV11-2 and J usage is TRBJ2-5; D call uncertain. V lost 5 bases, J lost 5 bases, and 6 bases lay in between. Germline V lookup: CDR1 SGHAT, CDR2 FQNNGV. The CDR3 totals 11 residues. The CDR3 nucleotides are TGTGCCAGCAGCCTATGGGAGACCCAGTACTTC. Translation: CASSLWETQYF.

J is TRBJ1-1 and V is TRBV5-4, with 8 nucleotides matching TRBD1. This CDR3 comprises 14 residues. Trimming took 4 bases from V and 2 from J; bases not matched to a gene: 4. Germline lookup yields CDR1 SGHNT and CDR2 YYREEE (reference sequence). CDR3 region: CASSKGQENTEAFF. The CDR3 bases are TGTGCCAGCAGCAAGGGACAGGAAAACACTGAAGCTTTCTTT.

The sample holds one count of this clone. J is TRBJ2-3 and V is TRBV11-2, with D unclear. The CDR3 contains 17 residues. V dropped 6 bases and J dropped 2 bases, with 21 bases sitting between them. Germline CDR1 is SGHAT and CDR2 is FQNNGV. The CDR3 DNA reads TGTGCCAGCAGTAATGGACGAACTCGAAGCTACACAGATACGCAGTATTTT. Translation: CASSNGRTRSYTDTQYF. Using reference TRBV11-2 and TRBJ2-3 for the parts outside the CDR3, the full variable domain is EAGVAQSPRYKIIEKRQSVAFWCNPISGHATLYWYQQILGQGPKLLIQFQNNGVVDDSQLPKDRFSAERLKGVDSTLKIQPAKLEDSAVYLCASSNGRTRSYTDTQYFGPGTRLTVL.

CDR3 coding DNA: TGTGCCAGCAGTTTATCAGGGGCTCGAGAGACCCAGTACTTC. It codes for CASSLSGARETQYF. The chain carries TRBV28 and TRBJ2-5; a possible D gene is TRBD1 (6 bases). Germline lookup yields CDR1 MDHEN and CDR2 SYDVKM. With 1 base removed from V and 4 bases from J, the gap between germline ends came to 10 bases. The length of the CDR3 is 14 residues. The full variable domain, its missing parts supplied by reference TRBV28 and TRBJ2-5, is DVKVTQSSRYLVKRTGEKVFLECVQDMDHENMFWYRQDPGLGLRLIYFSYDVKMKEKGDIPEGYSVSREKKERFSLILESASTNQTSMYLCASSLSGARETQYFGPGTRLLVL.

V and J are TRBV4-1 and TRBJ1-5, with a weak D call TRBD1 (5 bases). The CDR3 covers 14 residues. Germline V gene sequence: CDR1 MGHRA, CDR2 YSYEKL. Trimming took off 6 bases at V and 1 base at J, with 10 bases between the two ends. Here the CDR3 reads CASSTGDSNQPQHF. The CDR3 DNA reads TGCGCCAGCAGTACTGGGGACAGCAATCAGCCCCAGCATTTT.

The chain combines TRBV6-5 with TRBJ2-7, with 11 bases matching TRBD2. Germline trimming cut 2 bases from V and 3 bases from J; bases unmatched to any gene: 0. This CDR3 region has 14 residues. CDR1 MNHEY and CDR2 SVGAGI come from the germline V gene. The CDR3 DNA reads TGTGCCAGCAGTTACGGGACTAGCGGCTACGAGCAGTACTTC. This sequence encodes CASSYGTSGYEQYF.

V is TRBV5-6 and J is TRBJ2-1, with 7 nucleotides matching TRBD2. The V segment lost 4 bases and the J segment 15 bases; nucleotides outside the gene matches: 13. This CDR3 is 13 amino acids long. From germline, CDR1 is SGHDT and CDR2 YYEEEE. As DNA, the CDR3 is TGTGCCAGCAGCAAAGGACTAGTCACGGAATCGTTCTTC. Its translation is CASSKGLVTESFF.

This chain joins TRBV5-4 and TRBJ2-7; TRBD2 agrees at 7 bases. V shed 0 bases and J 4 bases; nucleotides not matched to a gene: 10. The CDR3 is made up of 16 amino acids. The germline CDR1 and CDR2 sequences are SGHNT and YYREEE (reference sequence). The CDR3 protein is CASSLVSGGIPYEQYF. In DNA, the CDR3 is TGTGCCAGCAGCTTGGTTTCGGGGGGAATACCGTACGAGCAGTACTTC.

The count of this clone is one. This chain uses TRBV7-9 with TRBJ2-1, with D hard to call. CDR3 length equals 14 residues. V lost 6 bases to trimming and J lost 6 bases, with 15 bases between them. From germline, CDR1 is SEHNR and CDR2 FQNEAQ (reference sequence). CDR3 nucleotide sequence: TGTGCCAGCAGTCGAAGTAGCTCGGGCAATGAGCAGTTCTTC. Protein: CASSRSSSGNEQFF.

The chain links TRBV5-1 to TRBJ1-4, with TRBD1 matching 7 bases. This CDR3 is 14 amino acids long. V dropped 3 bases and J dropped 3; count of bases not matched to a gene: 2. Per germline, CDR1 SGHRS and CDR2 YFSETQ. CDR3 sequence (DNA): TGCGCCAGCAGCTCCAGGGGGTCTAATGAAAAACTGTTTTTT. Translated, it gives CASSSRGSNEKLFF.

CDR3 coding DNA: TGTGCCAGCAGCCTCAATCAGGGGTCCTACGAGCAGTACTTC. It translates to CASSLNQGSYEQYF. The genes are TRBV7-2 and TRBJ2-7; D possibly corresponds to TRBD1 (6 bases). Germline CDR1 and CDR2: SGHTA and FQGNSA. The CDR3 is 14 residues long. The V gene lost 5 bases and the J gene lost 1 base, with 12 bases spanning the gap.

The chain carries TRBV7-2 and TRBJ2-7; D call uncertain. The germline V gene has CDR1 SGHTA and CDR2 FQGNSA. There are 13 residues in the CDR3. V lost 1 base and J lost 3, with 7 bases in between. The CDR3 DNA follows: TGTGCCAGCAGCTTAGGGGATGGCTACGAGCAGTACTTC. Residues: CASSLGDGYEQYF. The full variable domain, its missing parts supplied by reference TRBV7-2 and TRBJ2-7, is GAGVSQSPSNKVTEKGKDVELRCDPISGHTALYWYRQSLGQGLEFLIYFQGNSAPDKSGLPSDRFSAERTGGSVSTLTIQRTQQEDSAVYLCASSLGDGYEQYFGPGTRLTVT.